This T cell receptor (beta chain) originates from a study of beta chain features in type 1 diabetes. Study overall: Taken together, all samples contributed 90 million to 140 million examined sorted cells.

On this clone itself: Its matching antigen is unknown.

Trimming at V came to 0 bases and at J to 9 bases, leaving 10 bases not matched to a gene. From germline, CDR1 is SGHAT and CDR2 FQDESV (reference sequence). The CDR3 has 16 residues. CD4+ naive, central memory, regulatory and stem cell-like memory cells were sorted via CD45RO/CCR7/CD25/CD127/CD95/CD27. Study-wide findings and caveats: For patients and controls alike, PCR might favor shorter templates to the same degree. Significant though moderate, a shortening of TCRB CDR3s appeared in all four CD4+ subsets of Type 1 diabetes patients. Individuals with type 1 diabetes displayed fewer insertions and more deletions at VDJ junctions.

Every bit of the isolated RNA underwent reverse transcription, so sequencing read expressed TCRB transcripts. This table comes from immunoSEQ multiplex PCR, and its TCRdb copy is limited to in-frame clones, with some not included. Altogether about 47,000 clones are present, around 40% being singletons, with the ten largest covering roughly 0.13%. This clonotype originated in a man in his thirties or forties with type 1 diabetes. Sequences were obtained from stem cell memory CD4+ T cells from blood. The rearrangement links TRBV11-1 to TRBJ2-1; 8 bases map to TRBD2. Written as DNA, the CDR3 is TGTGCCAGCAGCTTAGCGCTTGGCGGGAGGTGGGGTGAGCAGTTCTTC. This encodes CASSLALGGRWGEQFF.